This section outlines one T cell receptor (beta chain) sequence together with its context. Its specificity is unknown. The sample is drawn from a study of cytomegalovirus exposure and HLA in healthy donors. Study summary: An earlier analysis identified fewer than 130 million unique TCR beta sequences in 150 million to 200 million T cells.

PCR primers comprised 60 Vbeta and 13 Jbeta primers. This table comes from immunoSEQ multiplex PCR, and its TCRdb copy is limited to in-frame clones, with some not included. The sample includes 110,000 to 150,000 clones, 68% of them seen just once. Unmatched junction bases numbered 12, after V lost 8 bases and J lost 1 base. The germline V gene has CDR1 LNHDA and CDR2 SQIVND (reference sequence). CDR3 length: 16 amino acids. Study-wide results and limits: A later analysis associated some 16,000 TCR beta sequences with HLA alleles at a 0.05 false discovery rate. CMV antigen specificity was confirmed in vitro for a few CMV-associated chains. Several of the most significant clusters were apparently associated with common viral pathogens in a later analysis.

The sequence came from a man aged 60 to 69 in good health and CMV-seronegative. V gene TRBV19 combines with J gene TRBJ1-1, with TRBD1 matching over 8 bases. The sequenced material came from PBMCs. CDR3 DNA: TGTGCCAGTTTACCCCTTTTAGGGACAGGGAACACTGAAGCTTTCTTT. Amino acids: CASLPLLGTGNTEAFF.